A selection of T cell receptor beta chains follows, all from one sample in a study of neoadjuvant nivolumab and ipilimumab in lung cancer. Using immunoSEQ multiplex PCR, the repertoire was profiled, and TCRdb retains in-frame clones only, with some absent. This sample has about 8,600 clones, with about 72% found just once. This specimen consisted of tumor tissue, obtained after neoadjuvant nivolumab, alone or with ipilimumab, at or shortly before surgery. The receptors were sampled from an adult with non-small cell lung cancer. Each CDR3 is given with its conserved first and last residue. The order of the fields is clone size, V gene, CDR3 protein. Clone sizes are given selectively: once, few, many, or a class where the clone is expanded.

few	TRBV5-5	CASSLGVWETQYF
once	TRBV5-4	CASSLVAVGELFF
once	TRBV6-6	CASILGQASTDTQYF
NA	TRBV28	CASSFWGIAYEQYF
NA	TRBV6-1	CASMVAGLYEQYF
NA	TRBV19	CASRVAGDPKLFF
NA	TRBV10-3	CAISERGQGVYEQYF
NA	TRBV4-3	CASSQDGALYNEQFF
few	TRBV5-1	CASSPEQGRNEQYF
NA	TRBV6-1	CASSVTGSYGYTF
NA	TRBV29-1	CSVEYGSGSSEQYF
NA	TRBV18	CASSPRLAGAMGETQYF
NA	TRBV19	CASSIGHEQYF
NA	TRBV7-9	CASTGRTGVAEQYF
NA	TRBV11-3	CASSWGTGDIYEQYF
NA	TRBV25-1	CASSELGGGELFF
once	TRBV29-1	CSVSENNQPQHF
few	TRBV19	CASSTSGALAYGYTF